The next 8 T cell receptor beta chains were all read from a single sample in a study of radiotherapy plus CTLA-4 blockade in lung cancer. Only in-frame clones appear in the TCRdb table, and some are missing; sequencing was by immunoSEQ multiplex PCR. Altogether about 95,000 clones are present, about 83% being singletons, with the ten largest covering over 0.75%. The sample in question was peripheral blood, obtained from a patient treated with radiotherapy plus ipilimumab. The receptor set was obtained from a human donor with non-small cell lung cancer who had stable disease on radiotherapy plus ipilimumab.

The chain carries TRBV6-5 and TRBJ2-6; weak D call: TRBD1 (6 bases). Germline CDR1 is MNHEY and CDR2 is SVGAGI. Trimming removed 7 bases at V and 0 bases at J, with 10 bases between. The length of the CDR3 is 15 residues. The CDR3 region is CASTKGGSGANVLTF. The CDR3 nucleotides read TGTGCCAGCACGAAAGGGGGCTCTGGGGCCAACGTCCTGACTTTC.

The chain's CDR3 is CASSSGSGSGGRKTQYF. CDR3 in DNA: TGTGCCAGCAGTTCGGGTAGCGGGAGTGGAGGAAGGAAGACCCAGTACTTC. V and J are TRBV28 and TRBJ2-5, with 9 bases fitting TRBD2. Losses at the gene ends were 4 bases for V and 6 bases for J; bases not matched to a gene: 15. The CDR3 contains 17 residues. Germline V lookup: CDR1 MDHEN, CDR2 SYDVKM.

V and J are TRBV9 and TRBJ2-7, with a weak D call TRBD1 (5 bases). The germline V and J ends were trimmed by 1 base and 7 bases, with 15 bases remaining between them. The germline V gene encodes CDR1 SGDLS and CDR2 YYNGEE. This CDR3 contains 14 residues. Written as DNA, the CDR3 is TGTGCCAGCAGCGTAACGGCAGGGTCGGAGGAGCAGTACTTC. Amino acids: CASSVTAGSEEQYF.

This clone was counted a few times. V is TRBV4-1 and J is TRBJ2-7, with 13 bases aligning to TRBD2. In germline, CDR1 is MGHRA, CDR2 YSYEKL. This CDR3 comprises 17 residues. Trimming at V came to 4 bases and at J to 5 bases, leaving 11 bases not matched to a gene. CDR3 nucleotide sequence: TGCGCCAGCAGCCCGGGACTAGCGGGACCCCGGCGCCACGAGCAGTACTTC. Its translation is CASSPGLAGPRRHEQYF.

This sequence joins TRBV14 and TRBJ2-3; D gene unclear. The CDR3 contains 14 residues. V lost 1 base and J lost 2, with 7 bases in between. CDR1 and CDR2 (germline): SGHDN, FVKESK. CDR3: CASSQGGATDTQYF. The DNA for the CDR3 is TGTGCCAGCAGCCAAGGAGGTGCCACAGATACGCAGTATTTT.

As for this clone: A junction end diverges from the germline sequence, so it may reflect a read error. V gene TRBV7-3 combines with J gene TRBJ2-7; TRBD1 agrees at 8 bases. This CDR3 region has 13 residues. Germline CDR1 reads SGHTA; CDR2 reads FQGTGA. Written as DNA, the CDR3 is TGTGTCAGCAGCCCTGACGGACAGGGAGAGCAGTGCTTC. Its protein product is CVSSPDGQGEQCF.

The chain carries TRBV19 and TRBJ1-3, with 7 bases identical to TRBD1. This CDR3 is 15 amino acids long. The germline V gene has CDR1 LNHDA and CDR2 SQIVND (reference sequence). The V gene end was trimmed by 9 bases and the J gene end by 1 base; junction bases not matched to a gene: 9. Here the CDR3 DNA reads TGTGCCAGCGGGACAGAGTCCGGGTCTGGAAACACCATATATTTT. Translated, it gives CASGTESGSGNTIYF.

V is TRBV29-1 and J is TRBJ2-3; unclear D gene. Germline-derived CDR1 and CDR2 are SQVTM and ANQGSEA. V was pared by 3 bases and J by 5 bases, with 6 bases between. CDR3 length: 11 amino acids. The CDR3 nucleotides read TGCAGCGTTGAGGTGGGAGATACGCAGTATTTT. This sequence encodes CSVEVGDTQYF.